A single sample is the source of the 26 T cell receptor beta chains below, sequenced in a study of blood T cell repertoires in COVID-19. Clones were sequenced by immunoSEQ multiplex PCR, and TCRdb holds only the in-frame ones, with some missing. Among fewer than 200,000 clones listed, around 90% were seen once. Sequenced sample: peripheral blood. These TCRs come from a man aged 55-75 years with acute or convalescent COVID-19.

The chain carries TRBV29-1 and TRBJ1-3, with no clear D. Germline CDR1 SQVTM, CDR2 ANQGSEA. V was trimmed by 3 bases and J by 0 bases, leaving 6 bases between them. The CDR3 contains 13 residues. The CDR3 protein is CSVEAFSGNTIYF. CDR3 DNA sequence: TGCAGCGTTGAGGCCTTCTCTGGAAACACCATATATTTT.

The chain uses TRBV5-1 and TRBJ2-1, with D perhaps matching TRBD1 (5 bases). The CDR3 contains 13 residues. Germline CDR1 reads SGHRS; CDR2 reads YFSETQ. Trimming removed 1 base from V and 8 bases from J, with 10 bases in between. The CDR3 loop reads CASSLIGVDEQFF. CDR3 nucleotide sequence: TGCGCCAGCAGCTTGATAGGGGTGGATGAGCAGTTCTTC.

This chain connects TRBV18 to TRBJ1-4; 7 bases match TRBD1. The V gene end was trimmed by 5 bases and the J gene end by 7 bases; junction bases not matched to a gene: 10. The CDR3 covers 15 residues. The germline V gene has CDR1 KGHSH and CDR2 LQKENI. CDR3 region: CASSSTGTTGEKLFF. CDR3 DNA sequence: TGTGCCAGCTCATCGACAGGGACAACGGGTGAAAAACTGTTTTTT.

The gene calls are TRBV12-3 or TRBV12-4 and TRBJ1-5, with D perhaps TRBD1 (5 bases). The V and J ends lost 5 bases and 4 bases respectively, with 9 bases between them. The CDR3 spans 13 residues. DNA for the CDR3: TGTGCCAGCAGTGTAGACAGAAATCAGCCCCAGCATTTT. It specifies CASSVDRNQPQHF.

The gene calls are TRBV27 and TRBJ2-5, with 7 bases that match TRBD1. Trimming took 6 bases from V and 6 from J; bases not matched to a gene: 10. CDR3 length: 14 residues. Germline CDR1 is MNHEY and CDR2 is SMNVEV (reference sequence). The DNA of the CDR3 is TGTGCCAGCAGCCTGAGACAGGGCGAAAAGACCCAGTACTTC. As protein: CASSLRQGEKTQYF.

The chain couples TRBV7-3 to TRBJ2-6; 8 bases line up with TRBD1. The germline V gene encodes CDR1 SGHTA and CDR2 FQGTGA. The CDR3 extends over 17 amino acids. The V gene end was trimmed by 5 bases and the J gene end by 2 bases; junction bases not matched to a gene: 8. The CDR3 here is CASSLLGQGPGANVLTF. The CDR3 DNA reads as TGTGCCAGCAGCCTGCTAGGACAGGGACCTGGGGCCAACGTCCTGACTTTC.

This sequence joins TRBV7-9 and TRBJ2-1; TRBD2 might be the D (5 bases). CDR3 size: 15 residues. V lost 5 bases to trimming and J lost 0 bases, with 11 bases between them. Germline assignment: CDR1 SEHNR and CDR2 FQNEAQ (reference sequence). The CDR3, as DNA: TGTGCCAGCAGCCGGACTCTCGGCTCCTACAATGAGCAGTTCTTC. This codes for CASSRTLGSYNEQFF.

The CDR3 loop is CAWSGGIQGGFYGYTF. For the CDR3, the DNA is TGTGCCTGGAGTGGTGGGATCCAGGGCGGATTTTATGGCTACACCTTC. V usage is TRBV30 and J usage is TRBJ1-2, with D possibly TRBD1 on 5 matching bases. Germline loops: CDR1 GTSNPN, CDR2 SVGIG (reference sequence). The germline V and J ends were trimmed by 1 base and 5 bases, with 20 bases remaining between them. The CDR3 has 16 amino acids.

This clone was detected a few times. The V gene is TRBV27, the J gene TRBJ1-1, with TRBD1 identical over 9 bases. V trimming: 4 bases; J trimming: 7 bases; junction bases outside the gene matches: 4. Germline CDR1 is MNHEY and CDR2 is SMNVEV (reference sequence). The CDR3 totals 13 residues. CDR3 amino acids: CASSWDREGEAFF. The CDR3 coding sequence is TGTGCCAGCAGTTGGGACAGGGAGGGTGAAGCTTTCTTT.

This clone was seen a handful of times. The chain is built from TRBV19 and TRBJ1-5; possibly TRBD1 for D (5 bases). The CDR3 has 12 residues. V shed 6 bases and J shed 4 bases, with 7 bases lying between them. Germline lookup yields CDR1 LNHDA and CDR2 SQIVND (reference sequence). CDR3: CASSGGNQPQHF. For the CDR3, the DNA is TGTGCCAGTAGCGGGGGGAATCAGCCCCAGCATTTT.

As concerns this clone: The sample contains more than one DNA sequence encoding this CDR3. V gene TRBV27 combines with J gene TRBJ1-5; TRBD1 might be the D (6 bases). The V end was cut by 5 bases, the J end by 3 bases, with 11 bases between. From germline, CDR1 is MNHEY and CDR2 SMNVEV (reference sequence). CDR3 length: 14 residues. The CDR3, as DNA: TGTGCCAGCAGTCCCCAGGGGTCCAATCAGCCCCAGCATTTT. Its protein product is CASSPQGSNQPQHF.

This chain's CDR3 is CASSVSSHRTGLYGYTF. CDR3 DNA sequence: TGTGCCAGCAGCGTATCCTCCCATCGCACAGGGCTTTATGGCTACACCTTC. The chain employs TRBV11-2 and TRBJ1-2; D perhaps matches TRBD1 (6 bases). The CDR3 length is 17 residues. Germline-derived CDR1 and CDR2 are SGHAT and FQNNGV. Trimming left V 5 bases short and J 5 bases short, with 24 bases between. Full variable domain (outside the CDR3, taken from reference TRBV11-2 and TRBJ1-2): EAGVAQSPRYKIIEKRQSVAFWCNPISGHATLYWYQQILGQGPKLLIQFQNNGVVDDSQLPKDRFSAERLKGVDSTLKIQPAKLEDSAVYLCASSVSSHRTGLYGYTFGSGTRLTVV.

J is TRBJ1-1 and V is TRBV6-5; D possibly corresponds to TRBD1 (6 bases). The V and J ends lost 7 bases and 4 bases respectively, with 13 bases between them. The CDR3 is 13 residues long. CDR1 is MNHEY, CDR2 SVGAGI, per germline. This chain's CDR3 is CASTSLQGTEAFF. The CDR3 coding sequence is TGTGCCAGCACCAGTCTACAGGGCACTGAAGCTTTCTTT.

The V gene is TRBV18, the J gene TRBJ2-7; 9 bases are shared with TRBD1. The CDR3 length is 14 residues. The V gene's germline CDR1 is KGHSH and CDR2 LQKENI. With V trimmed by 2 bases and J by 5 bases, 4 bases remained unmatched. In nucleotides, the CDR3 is TGTGCCAGCTCACCAGACAGGGGGTGGGACGAGCAGTACGTC. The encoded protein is CASSPDRGWDEQYV.

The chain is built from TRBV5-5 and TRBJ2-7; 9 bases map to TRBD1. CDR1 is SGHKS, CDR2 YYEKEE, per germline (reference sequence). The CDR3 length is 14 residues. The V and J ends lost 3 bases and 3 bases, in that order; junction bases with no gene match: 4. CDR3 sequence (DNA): TGTGCCAGCAGCTGGGGACAGGGTTTCTACGAGCAGTACGTC. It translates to CASSWGQGFYEQYV.

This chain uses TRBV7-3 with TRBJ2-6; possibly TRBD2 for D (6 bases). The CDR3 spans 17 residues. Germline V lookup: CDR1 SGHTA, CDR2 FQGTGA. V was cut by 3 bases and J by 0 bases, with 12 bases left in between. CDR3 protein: CASSLTRRSSGANVLTF. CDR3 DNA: TGTGCCAGCAGCTTGACTAGGAGGAGCTCTGGGGCCAACGTCCTGACTTTC.

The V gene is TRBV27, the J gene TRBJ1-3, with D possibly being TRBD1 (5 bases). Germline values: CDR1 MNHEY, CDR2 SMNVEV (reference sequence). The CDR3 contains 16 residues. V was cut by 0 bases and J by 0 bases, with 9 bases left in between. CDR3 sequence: CASSLSGLGSGNTIYF. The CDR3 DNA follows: TGTGCCAGCAGTTTATCGGGGCTGGGCTCTGGAAACACCATATATTTT.

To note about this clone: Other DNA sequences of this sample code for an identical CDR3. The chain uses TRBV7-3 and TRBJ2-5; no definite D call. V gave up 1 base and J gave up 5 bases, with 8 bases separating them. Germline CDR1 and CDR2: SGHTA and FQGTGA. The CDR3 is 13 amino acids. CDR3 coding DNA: TGTGCCAGCAGCTTAAGCGGCTCGGAGACCCAGTACTTC. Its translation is CASSLSGSETQYF.

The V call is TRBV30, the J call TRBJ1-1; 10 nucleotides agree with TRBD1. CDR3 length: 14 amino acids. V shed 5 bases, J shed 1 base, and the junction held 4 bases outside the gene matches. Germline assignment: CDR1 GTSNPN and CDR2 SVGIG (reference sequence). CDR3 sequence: CAWGTGVRNTEAFF. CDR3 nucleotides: TGTGCCTGGGGGACAGGGGTGAGGAACACTGAAGCTTTCTTT.

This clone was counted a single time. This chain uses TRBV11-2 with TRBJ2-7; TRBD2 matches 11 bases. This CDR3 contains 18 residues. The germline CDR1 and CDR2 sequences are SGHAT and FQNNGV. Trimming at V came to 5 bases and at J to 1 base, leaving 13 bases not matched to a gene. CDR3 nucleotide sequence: TGTGCCAGCAGCCAGGTAGCGGGAGGGATCTCTCCTTCCTACGAGCAGTACTTC. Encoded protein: CASSQVAGGISPSYEQYF.

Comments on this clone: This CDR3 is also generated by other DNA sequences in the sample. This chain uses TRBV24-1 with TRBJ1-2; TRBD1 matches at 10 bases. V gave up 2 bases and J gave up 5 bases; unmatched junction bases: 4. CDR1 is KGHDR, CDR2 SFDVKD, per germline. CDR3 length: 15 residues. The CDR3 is CATSDSRTGGYGYTF. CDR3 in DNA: TGTGCCACCAGTGATTCCCGGACAGGGGGATATGGCTACACCTTC.

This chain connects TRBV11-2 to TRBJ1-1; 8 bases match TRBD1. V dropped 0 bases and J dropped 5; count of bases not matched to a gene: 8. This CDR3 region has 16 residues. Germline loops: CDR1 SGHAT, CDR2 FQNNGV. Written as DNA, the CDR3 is TGTGCCAGCAGCTTAGATAATTTGGACAGGGAGACTGAAGCTTTCTTT. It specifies CASSLDNLDRETEAFF.

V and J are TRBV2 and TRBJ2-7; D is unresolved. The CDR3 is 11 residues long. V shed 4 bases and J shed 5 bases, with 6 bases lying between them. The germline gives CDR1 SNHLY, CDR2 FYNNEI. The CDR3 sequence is CASSGGDEQYV. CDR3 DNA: TGTGCCAGCAGTGGTGGAGACGAGCAGTACGTC.

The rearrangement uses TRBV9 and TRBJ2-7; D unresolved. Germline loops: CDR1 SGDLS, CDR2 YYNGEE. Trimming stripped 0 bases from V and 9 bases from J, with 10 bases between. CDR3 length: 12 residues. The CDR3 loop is CASSVGLPPQYF. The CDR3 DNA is TGTGCCAGCAGCGTAGGGCTTCCCCCGCAGTACTTC.

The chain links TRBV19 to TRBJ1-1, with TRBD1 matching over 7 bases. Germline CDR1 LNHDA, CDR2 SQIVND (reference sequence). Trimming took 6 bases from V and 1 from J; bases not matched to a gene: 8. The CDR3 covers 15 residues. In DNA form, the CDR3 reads TGTGCCAGTAGGACGGGCGGACAGGCGAACACTGAAGCTTTCTTT. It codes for CASRTGGQANTEAFF.

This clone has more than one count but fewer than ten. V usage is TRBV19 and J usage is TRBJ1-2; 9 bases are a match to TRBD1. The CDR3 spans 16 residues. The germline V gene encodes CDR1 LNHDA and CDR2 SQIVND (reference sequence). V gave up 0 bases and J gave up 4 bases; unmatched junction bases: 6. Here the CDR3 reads CASSIERDRVGYGYTF. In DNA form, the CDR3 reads TGTGCCAGTAGTATAGAGCGGGACAGGGTCGGCTATGGCTACACCTTC.